This TCR beta chain appears in the sequencing data of a study of liver allograft versus peripheral blood T cells. Whole-study context: The authors compared T cell receptor repertoires in transplanted livers with recipients' peripheral blood repertoires.

This clonotype appeared many times. Trimming left V 6 bases short and J 0 bases short, with 14 bases between. The germline gives CDR1 LNHDA, CDR2 SQIVND (reference sequence). The CDR3 runs to 15 residues. MiXCR was run by TCRdb on the reads, yielding one entry per CDR3 protein. The sample contains just under 8,500 distinct CDR3 sequences, under 20% of which appear only once. The TCR comes from a human patient who had a liver transplant. Some T cells may arise from the graft donor. This sequence joins TRBV19 and TRBJ1-1; D is uncertain. The CDR3 spells CASRPAGLMNTEAFF. Here the CDR3 DNA reads TGTGCCAGTAGGCCAGCAGGCCTGATGAACACTGAAGCTTTCTTT. Full variable domain (rest looked up from reference TRBV19 and TRBJ1-1): DGGITQSPKYLFRKEGQNVTLSCEQNLNHDAMYWYRQDPGQGLRLIYYSQIVNDFQKGDIAEGYSVSREKKESFPLTVTSAQKNPTAFYLCASRPAGLMNTEAFFGQGTRLTVV.